Below, 3 T cell receptor beta chains from the same sample are listed, as sequenced in a study of OX40 agonist ivuxolimab in advanced cancers. The method was immunoSEQ multiplex PCR; TCRdb's version includes in-frame clones alone and lacks a portion of them. The table shows approximately 90,000 clones, with 80% to 90% occurring only once. The specimen comprised CD4+ or CD8+ T cells sorted from blood, sampled in a trial of the OX40 agonist ivuxolimab. Receptors were obtained from an adult with an advanced solid tumor such as melanoma, head and neck, liver or kidney cancer.

The chain joins TRBV6-5 to TRBJ2-7; 10 bases match TRBD1. Germline V CDR1 and CDR2: MNHEY, SVGAGI. The V and J ends lost 0 bases and 4 bases, in that order; junction bases with no gene match: 3. This CDR3 has 15 residues. CDR3 DNA: TGTGCCAGCAGTTACTCGAGGGACAGGGGTTACGAGCAGTACTTC. This codes for CASSYSRDRGYEQYF.

This chain links TRBV29-1 with TRBJ2-1; 8 nucleotides line up with TRBD1. Germline CDR1 reads SQVTM; CDR2 reads ANQGSEA. Trimming cost V 7 bases and J 7 bases; bases outside gene matches: 6. The CDR3 totals 12 residues. CDR3 nucleotides: TGCAGCGCAGACAGGGGAACAAATGAGCAGTTCTTC. Translation: CSADRGTNEQFF.

This clone was seen just once. The V and J genes are TRBV6-5 and TRBJ2-4; the D is unclear. The germline gives CDR1 MNHEY, CDR2 SVGAGI. The CDR3 covers 13 residues. V was pared by 2 bases and J by 9 bases, with 11 bases between. The CDR3 sequence: CASSYPGSGIQYF. The CDR3 DNA is TGTGCCAGCAGTTACCCGGGCTCCGGCATTCAGTACTTC.